Presented here are 24 T cell receptor beta chains from one specimen sequenced in a study of cytotoxic CD8 clonotypes in ibrutinib-treated CLL. Measured with immunoSEQ multiplex PCR; TCRdb has only the in-frame clones, and not every one. The sample consists of approximately 45,000 clones, approximately 70% of them appearing once. Source: PBMCs, taken after 24 months of ibrutinib treatment. These receptor sequences come from a human donor with chronic lymphocytic leukemia.

The chain couples TRBV5-6 to TRBJ1-1; 7 bases line up with TRBD1. The germline gives CDR1 SGHDT, CDR2 YYEEEE. V lost 4 bases, J lost 1 base, and 10 bases stayed unmatched. The CDR3 consists of 16 residues. This CDR3 reads CASSRRFTGANTEAFF. The DNA for the CDR3 is TGTGCCAGCAGCCGACGATTTACAGGGGCGAACACTGAAGCTTTCTTT.

At least ten counts were recorded for this clone. V gene TRBV19 combines with J gene TRBJ1-5, with 7 bases identical to TRBD1. CDR1 is LNHDA, CDR2 SQIVND, per germline (reference sequence). V gave up 5 bases and J gave up 4 bases; unmatched junction bases: 8. The CDR3 sequence is 15 residues long. CDR3 in DNA: TGTGCCAGTAGTGGGCAGACAGGGCGGAATCAGCCCCAGCATTTT. This translates into CASSGQTGRNQPQHF.

The CDR3 region is CSVTGGRQSNEKLFF. CDR3 DNA: TGCAGCGTTACGGGGGGTCGTCAATCCAATGAAAAACTGTTTTTT. The chain joins TRBV29-1 to TRBJ1-4, with a tentative D call TRBD1 (5 bases). V lost 5 bases to trimming and J lost 5 bases, with 18 bases between them. Germline CDR1 reads SQVTM; CDR2 reads ANQGSEA. CDR3 length: 15 residues.

The rearrangement joins TRBV7-2 to TRBJ2-1; no reliable D call. The germline V and J ends were trimmed by 3 bases and 4 bases, with 13 bases remaining between them. In germline, CDR1 is SGHTA, CDR2 FQGNSA. The CDR3 runs 15 residues. This CDR3 reads CASSFTGGAYNEQFF. CDR3 nucleotide sequence: TGTGCCAGCAGCTTCACGGGCGGAGCTTACAATGAGCAGTTCTTC.

The chain couples TRBV2 to TRBJ1-1; D gene ambiguous. Germline CDR1 reads SNHLY; CDR2 reads FYNNEI. This CDR3 region has 11 residues. V lost 2 bases and J 7 bases, leaving 5 bases between the germline ends. The CDR3 is CASSERVEAFF. The CDR3 DNA sequence: TGTGCCAGCAGTGAAAGGGTTGAAGCTTTCTTT.

The J gene is TRBJ2-7, the V gene TRBV19; D perhaps matches TRBD1 (5 bases). V was cut by 3 bases and J by 5 bases, with 17 bases left in between. This CDR3 region has 15 residues. The germline gives CDR1 LNHDA, CDR2 SQIVND (reference sequence). The CDR3 protein is CASSIGQGLIHEQYF. CDR3 coding DNA: TGTGCCAGTAGTATCGGGCAGGGATTAATACACGAGCAGTACTTC. Full variable domain (remainder filled in from reference TRBV19 and TRBJ2-7): DGGITQSPKYLFRKEGQNVTLSCEQNLNHDAMYWYRQDPGQGLRLIYYSQIVNDFQKGDIAEGYSVSREKKESFPLTVTSAQKNPTAFYLCASSIGQGLIHEQYFGPGTRLTVT.

This clone was seen only a few times. The rearrangement uses TRBV29-1 and TRBJ2-1; 8 positions match TRBD2. CDR3 length: 14 residues. Trimming took 3 bases from V and 4 from J; bases not matched to a gene: 5. The germline CDR1 and CDR2 sequences are SQVTM and ANQGSEA. The CDR3 spells CSVDSAGAYNEQFF. DNA of the CDR3: TGCAGCGTTGACTCAGCGGGGGCATACAATGAGCAGTTCTTC.

The table lists this clone with a few counts. The rearrangement links TRBV11-3 to TRBJ1-1, with 8 bases aligning to TRBD1. CDR1 SGHNT and CDR2 YENEEA come from the germline V gene. Trimming at V came to 5 bases and at J to 5 bases, leaving 7 bases not matched to a gene. This CDR3 region has 14 residues. In DNA, the CDR3 is TGTGCCAGCAGCCCCGGACAGGGCGCAACTGAAGCTTTCTTT. Protein: CASSPGQGATEAFF.

The chain carries TRBV7-9 and TRBJ2-7; 7 bases match TRBD1. Germline V gene lookup returns CDR1 SEHNR and CDR2 FQNEAQ (reference sequence). V shed 0 bases, J shed 0 bases, and the junction held 2 bases outside the gene matches. The CDR3 consists of 15 residues. CDR3 loop: CASSLAGQNSYEQYF. CDR3 DNA sequence: TGTGCCAGCAGCTTAGCGGGACAGAACTCCTACGAGCAGTACTTC.

The chain couples TRBV7-9 to TRBJ1-1, with 7 positions matching TRBD1. Per the germline V gene, CDR1 is SEHNR and CDR2 is FQNEAQ (reference sequence). There are 16 residues in the CDR3. V lost 2 bases to trimming and J lost 6 bases; unmatched junction nucleotides: 12. CDR3 bases: TGTGCCAGCAGCTTAACTCTCCAGGGGGTTATGGCTGAAGCTTTCTTT. This gives the protein CASSLTLQGVMAEAFF.

In its sample, this clone was seen a few times. The gene calls are TRBV5-6 and TRBJ2-2; TRBD1 matches 11 bases. Germline V gives CDR1 SGHDT, CDR2 YYEEEE. V shed 4 bases, J shed 6 bases, and the junction held 14 bases outside the gene matches. The CDR3 is made up of 18 amino acids. The CDR3 DNA sequence: TGTGCCAGCAGCAACCGCTCACCCGGGACAGGGGGATCCGGGGAGCTGTTTTTT. This encodes CASSNRSPGTGGSGELFF.

The V gene is TRBV5-1, the J gene TRBJ2-7; D perhaps matches TRBD2 (6 bases). Germline V gives CDR1 SGHRS, CDR2 YFSETQ. This CDR3 has 15 amino acids. V was trimmed by 0 bases and J by 1 base, leaving 11 bases between them. Written as DNA, the CDR3 is TGCGCCAGCAGCTTGGACGGGAGAGGGTCCTACGAGCAGTACTTC. Translating it yields CASSLDGRGSYEQYF.

CDR3 amino acids: CASSKGHLLYMNTEAFF. The CDR3 DNA reads as TGCGCCAGCAGTAAGGGACATTTGCTGTACATGAACACTGAAGCTTTCTTT. The V and J genes are TRBV5-1 and TRBJ1-1; tentatively, D is TRBD1 (6 bases). From germline, CDR1 is SGHRS and CDR2 YFSETQ. The CDR3 sequence is 17 residues long. V gave up 5 bases and J gave up 0 bases, with 20 bases separating them.

V and J are TRBV4-2 and TRBJ1-3; D is uncertain. CDR3 length: 13 amino acids. Germline loops: CDR1 LGHNA, CDR2 YNFKEQ. Trimming shortened V by 5 bases and J by 0 bases, and 5 bases separated the two germline ends. The CDR3 region is CASSLISGNTIYF. CDR3 nucleotide sequence: TGTGCCAGCAGCTTGATCTCTGGAAACACCATATATTTT.

This clone was picked up many times. The chain joins TRBV5-6 to TRBJ2-2, with D uncertain. This CDR3 has 15 residues. V shed 2 bases and J shed 1 base, with 9 bases lying between them. Per the germline V gene, CDR1 is SGHDT and CDR2 is YYEEEE. CDR3 protein: CASSFFYGNTGELFF. In nucleotides, the CDR3 is TGTGCCAGCAGCTTCTTCTACGGGAACACCGGGGAGCTGTTTTTT.

This chain uses TRBV7-9 with TRBJ2-5; 11 bases are a match to TRBD2. Losses at the gene ends were 0 bases for V and 2 bases for J; bases not matched to a gene: 5. The CDR3 contains 17 residues. Germline V gene lookup returns CDR1 SEHNR and CDR2 FQNEAQ (reference sequence). In DNA form, the CDR3 reads TGTGCCAGCAGCTTAGCCCTAGCGGGGGGCCTACAAGAGACCCAGTACTTC. Amino acid sequence: CASSLALAGGLQETQYF.

This rearrangement joins TRBV5-1 to TRBJ2-3; 8 bases map to TRBD2. The CDR3 length is 15 residues. From germline, CDR1 is SGHRS and CDR2 YFSETQ. V shed 0 bases and J 1 base; nucleotides not matched to a gene: 1. Here the CDR3 reads CASSLVTSGTDTQYF. The DNA for the CDR3 is TGCGCCAGCAGCTTGGTGACTAGCGGCACAGATACGCAGTATTTT.

This clone was seen a single time. The chain employs TRBV5-8 and TRBJ2-3; D is possibly TRBD1 (6 bases). The CDR3 spans 16 residues. Trimming shortened V by 4 bases and J by 3 bases, and 18 bases separated the two germline ends. CDR1 is SGHTS and CDR2 is YDEGEE in the germline V gene. The chain's CDR3 is CASSAATGIGTDTQYF. The DNA of the CDR3 is TGTGCCAGCAGCGCCGCAACAGGGATTGGGACAGATACGCAGTATTTT.

The chain combines TRBV6-6 with TRBJ1-6; D is unresolved. V shed 8 bases and J shed 14 bases, with 19 bases lying between them. The CDR3 has 13 residues. CDR1 and CDR2 (germline): MNHNY, SVGAGI (reference sequence). CDR3 in DNA: TGTGCCAGCCGGGAGCAGGTTGTGTTTTCCCTCCACTTT. It is translated as CASREQVVFSLHF.

By share, this clone counts as medium-sized. J is TRBJ1-1 and V is TRBV5-1; unclear D gene. Looked up from germline, CDR1 is SGHRS and CDR2 is YFSETQ. V was pared by 4 bases and J by 5 bases, with 6 bases between. The CDR3 consists of 11 residues. CDR3 protein: CASSGRTEAFF. The CDR3 DNA reads as TGCGCCAGCAGCGGAAGGACTGAAGCTTTCTTT.

This clone occurred a few times. V is TRBV7-3 and J is TRBJ1-1; D may be TRBD1 (5 bases). This CDR3 contains 13 residues. Trimming cost V 2 bases and J 6 bases, with 10 bases left between them. CDR1 is SGHTA, CDR2 FQGTGA, per germline. The CDR3 protein is CASSLQRGAEAFF. The CDR3 DNA reads as TGTGCCAGCAGCTTACAGCGGGGGGCTGAAGCTTTCTTT. Complete variable domain (other parts from reference TRBV7-3 and TRBJ1-1): GAGVSQTPSNKVTEKGKYVELRCDPISGHTALYWYRQSLGQGPEFLIYFQGTGAADDSGLPNDRFFAVRPEGSVSTLKIQRTERGDSAVYLCASSLQRGAEAFFGQGTRLTVV.

This chain joins TRBV30 and TRBJ1-3, with D unresolved. Trimming removed 0 bases at V and 1 base at J, with 7 bases between. Germline loops: CDR1 GTSNPN, CDR2 SVGIG (reference sequence). CDR3 size: 14 residues. The CDR3 nucleotides read TGTGCCTGGAGTGTACGAGTATCTGGAAACACCATATATTTT. Protein sequence: CAWSVRVSGNTIYF. Together with reference TRBV30 and TRBJ1-3, the CDR3 gives the full variable domain: SQTIHQWPATLVQPVGSPLSLECTVEGTSNPNLYWYRQAAGRGLQLLFYSVGIGQISSEVPQNLSASRPQDRQFILSSKKLLLSDSGFYLCAWSVRVSGNTIYFGEGSWLTVV.

A word on this clone: One junction end disagrees with the germline gene, perhaps due to a read error. This rearrangement joins TRBV5-1 to TRBJ2-1; D not certain. The CDR3 spans 14 residues. The germline CDR1 and CDR2 sequences are SGHRS and YFSETQ. The CDR3 region has the DNA TGCGCCAGCAGCTTGGCCGTTTCCGGTAGCCAGCCGCTCTTC. It yields the protein CASSLAVSGSQPLF.

This clone was counted between two and nine times. The chain employs TRBV30 and TRBJ2-2; D is undetermined. Trimming shortened V by 4 bases and J by 6 bases, and 12 bases separated the two germline ends. This CDR3 region has 13 residues. Germline-derived CDR1 and CDR2 are GTSNPN and SVGIG (reference sequence). The CDR3 protein is CAWIPRRAGELFF. CDR3 sequence (DNA): TGTGCCTGGATTCCTCGCCGTGCCGGGGAGCTGTTTTTT.